Shown below are 6 T cell receptor beta chains from a single sample sequenced in a study of cytomegalovirus exposure and HLA in healthy donors. Measured with immunoSEQ multiplex PCR; TCRdb has only the in-frame clones, and not every one. This table has 100,000 to 150,000 clones, approximately 94% appearing once. What was sequenced was PBMCs. The receptors originated from a woman under 30 in good health and CMV-seronegative.

V usage is TRBV6-6 and J usage is TRBJ2-7; D remains unclear. Germline CDR1 MNHNY, CDR2 SVGAGI (reference sequence). V was clipped by 7 bases and J by 6 bases, with 13 bases between them. The CDR3 is made up of 12 amino acids. The CDR3 sequence is CASNPINGEQYF. CDR3 nucleotide sequence: TGTGCCAGCAATCCCATCAACGGCGAGCAGTACTTC.

This clone was counted once. CDR3 nucleotide sequence: TGTGCCTGGAGTGTGCTGGGGGCTAACCCTGAAGCTTTCTTT. As protein: CAWSVLGANPEAFF. The chain combines TRBV30 with TRBJ1-1; possibly TRBD1 for D (6 bases). The CDR3 is 14 amino acids. Trimming left V 0 bases short and J 6 bases short, with 14 bases between. Germline V CDR1 and CDR2: GTSNPN, SVGIG (reference sequence).

The chain employs TRBV7-6 and TRBJ2-1, with TRBD1 as a possible D gene (6 bases). Trimming pared 3 bases from V and 2 bases from J, leaving 8 bases between. From germline, CDR1 is SGHVS and CDR2 FNYEAQ. The CDR3 is 14 amino acids. The CDR3, as DNA: TGTGCCAGCAGCTTCGGACAGACCTACAATGAGCAGTTCTTC. It yields the protein CASSFGQTYNEQFF.

This clone appeared a single time. The rearrangement links TRBV7-9 to TRBJ2-7; D remains ambiguous. Germline assignment: CDR1 SEHNR and CDR2 FQNEAQ (reference sequence). The CDR3 contains 15 residues. V was cut by 1 base and J by 2 bases, with 12 bases left in between. Here the CDR3 reads CASSLVPGFPYEQYF. The CDR3 nucleotides are TGTGCCAGCAGCTTAGTCCCCGGGTTCCCCTACGAGCAGTACTTC.

The rearrangement joins TRBV6-5 to TRBJ1-2, with 10 bases matching TRBD1. This CDR3 contains 14 residues. Germline V gene sequence: CDR1 MNHEY, CDR2 SVGAGI. The trim removed 4 bases at V and 5 bases at J, leaving 4 bases unmatched. For the CDR3, the DNA is TGTGCCAGCAGTTGGACAGGGGGGCCTTATGGCTACACCTTC. This codes for CASSWTGGPYGYTF.

V usage is TRBV5-1 and J usage is TRBJ2-7; maybe TRBD1 (8 bases). Trimming shortened V by 5 bases and J by 5 bases, and 20 bases separated the two germline ends. The CDR3 has 15 amino acids. The germline gives CDR1 SGHRS, CDR2 YFSETQ. DNA for the CDR3: TGCGCCAGCAGAGAACTTTACAGGGGGGGAGACGAGCAGTACTTC. As protein: CASRELYRGGDEQYF.